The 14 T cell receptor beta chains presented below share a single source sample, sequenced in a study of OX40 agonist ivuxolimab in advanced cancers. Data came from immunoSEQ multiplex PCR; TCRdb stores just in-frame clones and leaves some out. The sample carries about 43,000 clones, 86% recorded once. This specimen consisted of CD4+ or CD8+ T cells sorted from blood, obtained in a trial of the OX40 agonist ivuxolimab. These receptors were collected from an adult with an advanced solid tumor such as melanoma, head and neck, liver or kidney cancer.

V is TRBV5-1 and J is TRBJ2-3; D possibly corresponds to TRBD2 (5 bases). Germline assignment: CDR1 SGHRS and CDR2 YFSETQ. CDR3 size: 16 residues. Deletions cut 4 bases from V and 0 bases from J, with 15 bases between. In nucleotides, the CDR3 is TGCGCCAGCAGCCCTTGGTTGGAGGAGAGCACAGATACGCAGTATTTT. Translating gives CASSPWLEESTDTQYF.

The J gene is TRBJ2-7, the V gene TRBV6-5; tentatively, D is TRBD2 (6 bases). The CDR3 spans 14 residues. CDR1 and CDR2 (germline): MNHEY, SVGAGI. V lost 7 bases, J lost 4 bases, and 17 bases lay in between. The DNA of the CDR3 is TGTGCCAGCAAGGTGGAGGGCAACTTTTACGAGCAGTACTTC. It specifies CASKVEGNFYEQYF.

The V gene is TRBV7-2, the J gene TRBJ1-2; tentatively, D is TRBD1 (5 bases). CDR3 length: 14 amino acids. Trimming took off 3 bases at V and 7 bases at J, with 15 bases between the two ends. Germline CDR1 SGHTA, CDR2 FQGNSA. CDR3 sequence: CASSLSRGAPGYTF. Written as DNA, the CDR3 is TGTGCCAGCAGCTTGTCGAGGGGCGCCCCTGGCTACACCTTC.

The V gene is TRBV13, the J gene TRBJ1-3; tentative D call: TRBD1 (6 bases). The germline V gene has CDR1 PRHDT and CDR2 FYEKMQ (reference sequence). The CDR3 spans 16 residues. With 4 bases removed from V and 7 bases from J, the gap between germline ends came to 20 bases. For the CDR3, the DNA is TGTGCCAGCAGCTCAGTGGGGGGCAGTATGAGGAACACCATATATTTT. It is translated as CASSSVGGSMRNTIYF. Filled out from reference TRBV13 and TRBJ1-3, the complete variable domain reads AAGVIQSPRHLIKEKRETATLKCYPIPRHDTVYWYQQGPGQDPQFLISFYEKMQSDKGSIPDRFSAQQFSDYHSELNMSSLELGDSALYFCASSSVGGSMRNTIYFGEGSWLTVV.

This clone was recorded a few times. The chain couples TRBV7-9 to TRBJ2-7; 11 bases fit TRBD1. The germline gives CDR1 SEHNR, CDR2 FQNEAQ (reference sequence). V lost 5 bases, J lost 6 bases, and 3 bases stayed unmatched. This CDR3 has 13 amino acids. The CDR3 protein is CASSPGQGVEQYF. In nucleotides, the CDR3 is TGTGCCAGCAGCCCGGGACAGGGGGTCGAGCAGTACTTC. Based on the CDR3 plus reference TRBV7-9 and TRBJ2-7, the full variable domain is DTGVSQNPRHKITKRGQNVTFRCDPISEHNRLYWYRQTLGQGPEFLTYFQNEAQLEKSRLLSDRFSAERPKGSFSTLEIQRTEQGDSAMYLCASSPGQGVEQYFGPGTRLTVT.

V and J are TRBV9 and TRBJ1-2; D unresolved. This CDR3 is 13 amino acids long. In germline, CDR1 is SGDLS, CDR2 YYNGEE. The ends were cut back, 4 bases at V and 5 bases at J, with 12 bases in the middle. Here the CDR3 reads CASSPGNTYGYTF. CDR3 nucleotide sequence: TGTGCCAGCAGCCCGGGTAATACTTATGGCTACACCTTC.

The CDR3 coding sequence is TGTGCCAGCAGCTTAGCGTCCGGGGGCGCGGTACGTGGAAACACCATATATTTT. Encoded protein: CASSLASGGAVRGNTIYF. The V call is TRBV7-6, the J call TRBJ1-3; a weak D match, TRBD1 (6 bases). Trimming stripped 0 bases from V and 3 bases from J, with 18 bases between. The V gene's germline CDR1 is SGHVS and CDR2 FNYEAQ. CDR3 size: 18 residues. Full variable domain (remainder filled in from reference TRBV7-6 and TRBJ1-3): GAGVSQSPRYKVTKRGQDVALRCDPISGHVSLYWYRQALGQGPEFLTYFNYEAQQDKSGLPNDRFSAERPEGSISTLTIQRTEQRDSAMYRCASSLASGGAVRGNTIYFGEGSWLTVV.

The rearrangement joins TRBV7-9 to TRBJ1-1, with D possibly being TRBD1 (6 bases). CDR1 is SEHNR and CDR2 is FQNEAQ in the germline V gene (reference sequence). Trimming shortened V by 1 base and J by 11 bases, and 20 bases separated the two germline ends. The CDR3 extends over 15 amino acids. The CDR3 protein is CASSLVGQGSPVAFF. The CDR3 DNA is TGTGCCAGCAGCTTAGTGGGGCAGGGGAGTCCCGTCGCTTTCTTT.

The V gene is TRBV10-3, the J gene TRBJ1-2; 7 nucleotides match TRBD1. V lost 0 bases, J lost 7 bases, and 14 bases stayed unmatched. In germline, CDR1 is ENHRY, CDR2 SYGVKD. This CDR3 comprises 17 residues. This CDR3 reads CAISESHPTGEDLGYTF. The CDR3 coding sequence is TGTGCCATCAGTGAGTCGCACCCTACAGGGGAGGATCTTGGCTACACCTTC.

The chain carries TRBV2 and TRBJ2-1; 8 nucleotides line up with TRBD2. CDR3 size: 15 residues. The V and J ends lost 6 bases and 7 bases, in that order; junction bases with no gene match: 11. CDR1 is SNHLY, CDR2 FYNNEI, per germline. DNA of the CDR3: TGTGCCAGCAGGGTAGGCGGGGGGATGGGGAATGAGCAGTTCTTC. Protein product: CASRVGGGMGNEQFF.

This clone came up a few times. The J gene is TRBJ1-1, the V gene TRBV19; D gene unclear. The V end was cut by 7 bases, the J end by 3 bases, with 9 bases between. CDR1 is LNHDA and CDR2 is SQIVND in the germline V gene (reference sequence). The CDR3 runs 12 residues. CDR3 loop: CASTNGDTEAFF. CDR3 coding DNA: TGTGCCAGTACTAACGGGGACACTGAAGCTTTCTTT.

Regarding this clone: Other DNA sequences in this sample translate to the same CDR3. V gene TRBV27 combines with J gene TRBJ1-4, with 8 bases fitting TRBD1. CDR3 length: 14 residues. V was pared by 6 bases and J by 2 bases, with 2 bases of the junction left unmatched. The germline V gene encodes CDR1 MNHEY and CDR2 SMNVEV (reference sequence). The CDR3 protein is CASSNRGTNEKLFF. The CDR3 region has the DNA TGTGCCAGCAGCAACAGGGGGACTAATGAAAAACTGTTTTTT.

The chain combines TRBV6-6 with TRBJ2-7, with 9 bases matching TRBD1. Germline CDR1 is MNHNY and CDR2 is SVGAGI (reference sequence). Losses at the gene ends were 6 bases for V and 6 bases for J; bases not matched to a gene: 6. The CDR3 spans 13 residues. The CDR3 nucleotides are TGTGCCAGCAGGGAACAGGGGGCCCTCGAGCAGTACTTC. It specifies CASREQGALEQYF.

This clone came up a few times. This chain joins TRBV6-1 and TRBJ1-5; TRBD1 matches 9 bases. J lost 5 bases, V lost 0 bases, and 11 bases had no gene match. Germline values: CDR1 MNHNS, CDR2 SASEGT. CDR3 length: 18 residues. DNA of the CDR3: TGTGCCAGCAGTGAAGCCTCCTGGGGACAGGGAAGTTATCAGCCCCAGCATTTT. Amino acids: CASSEASWGQGSYQPQHF.